The T cell receptor beta chain described here comes from a study of Ad26.COV2.S vaccination and SARS-CoV-2 variants. The treatment was: over 15 received Ad26.COV2.S at low or high dose, single or two shots; about 5 received placebo; per-sample allocation not given. Each sample was drawn 63 days after the first injection (of vaccine or placebo). Generated by immunoSEQ multiplex PCR, the TCRdb table keeps only in-frame clones and is missing some. The sample carries about 350,000 clones, 70% to 90% recorded once. Comments on this clone: Its antigen is not identified.

Broader study findings: The authors reported substantial breadth in spike-specific CD8+ and CD4+ T cell responses after vaccination.

CDR3 length equals 16 residues. Germline assignment: CDR1 SGHNT and CDR2 YYREEE (reference sequence). V was pared by 0 bases and J by 6 bases, with 16 bases between. The sequence derives from a person aged 18-65 years who received the Ad26.COV2.S COVID-19 vaccine or a placebo. Material: peripheral blood, obtained in a trial of Ad26.COV2.S vaccine versus placebo. V gene TRBV5-4 combines with J gene TRBJ2-1; D possibly matches TRBD1 or TRBD2 (5 bases each). The CDR3 DNA is TGTGCCAGCAGCTTGGCGCTCGGGGCCCCGGGCAATGAGCAGTTCTTC. It encodes CASSLALGAPGNEQFF.